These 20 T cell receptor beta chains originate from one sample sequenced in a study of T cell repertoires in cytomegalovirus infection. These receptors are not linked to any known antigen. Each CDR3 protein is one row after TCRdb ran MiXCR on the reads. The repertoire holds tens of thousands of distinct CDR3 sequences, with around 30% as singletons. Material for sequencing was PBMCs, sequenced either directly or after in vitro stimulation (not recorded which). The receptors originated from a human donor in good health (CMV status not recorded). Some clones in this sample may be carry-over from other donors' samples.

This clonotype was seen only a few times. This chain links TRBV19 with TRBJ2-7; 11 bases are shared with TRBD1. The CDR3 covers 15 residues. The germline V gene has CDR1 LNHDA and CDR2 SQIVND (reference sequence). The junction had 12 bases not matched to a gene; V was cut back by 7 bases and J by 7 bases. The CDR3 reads CASKAGTGGISEQYF. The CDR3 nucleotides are TGTGCCAGTAAGGCGGGGACAGGGGGAATATCGGAGCAGTACTTC. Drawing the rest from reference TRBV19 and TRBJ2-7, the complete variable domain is DGGITQSPKYLFRKEGQNVTLSCEQNLNHDAMYWYRQDPGQGLRLIYYSQIVNDFQKGDIAEGYSVSREKKESFPLTVTSAQKNPTAFYLCASKAGTGGISEQYFGPGTRLTVT.

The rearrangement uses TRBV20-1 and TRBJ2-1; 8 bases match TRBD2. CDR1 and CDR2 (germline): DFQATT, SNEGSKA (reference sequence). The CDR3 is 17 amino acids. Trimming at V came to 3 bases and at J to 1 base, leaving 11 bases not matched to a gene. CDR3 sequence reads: CSARSSGGPRSYNEQFF. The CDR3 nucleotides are TGCAGTGCTAGGTCGAGCGGGGGTCCCAGGTCCTACAATGAGCAGTTCTTC.

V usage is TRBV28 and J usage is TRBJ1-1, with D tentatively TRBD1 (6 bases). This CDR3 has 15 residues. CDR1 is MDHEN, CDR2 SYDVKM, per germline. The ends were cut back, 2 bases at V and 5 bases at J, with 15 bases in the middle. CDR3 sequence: CASSLGGAGGTEAFF. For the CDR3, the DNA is TGTGCCAGCAGTTTAGGGGGGGCGGGGGGTACTGAAGCTTTCTTT.

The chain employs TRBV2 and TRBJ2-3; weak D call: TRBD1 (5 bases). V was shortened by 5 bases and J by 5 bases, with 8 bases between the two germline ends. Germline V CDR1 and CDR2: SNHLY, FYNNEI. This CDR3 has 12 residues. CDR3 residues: CASSPGLDTQYF. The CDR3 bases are TGTGCCAGCAGTCCAGGGCTAGATACGCAGTATTTT.

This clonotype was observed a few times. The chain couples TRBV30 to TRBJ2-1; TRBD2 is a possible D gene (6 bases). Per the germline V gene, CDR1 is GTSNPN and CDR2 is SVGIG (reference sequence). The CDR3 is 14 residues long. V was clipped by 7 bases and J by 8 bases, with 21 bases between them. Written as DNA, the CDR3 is TGTGCCTTCTCTTCAAGTGTCCCGGGGGATGAGCAGTTCTTC. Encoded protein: CAFSSSVPGDEQFF.

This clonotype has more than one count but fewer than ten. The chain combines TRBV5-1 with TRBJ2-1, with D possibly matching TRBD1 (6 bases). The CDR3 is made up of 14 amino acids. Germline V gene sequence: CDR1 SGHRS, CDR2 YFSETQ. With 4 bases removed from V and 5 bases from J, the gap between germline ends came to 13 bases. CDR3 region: CASSGTGSNNEQFF. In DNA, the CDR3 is TGCGCCAGCAGCGGAACAGGGTCAAACAATGAGCAGTTCTTC.

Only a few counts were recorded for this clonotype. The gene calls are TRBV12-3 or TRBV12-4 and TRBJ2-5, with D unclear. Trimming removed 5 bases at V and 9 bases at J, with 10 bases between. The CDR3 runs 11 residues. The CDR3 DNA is TGTGCCAGCAGTCTAGGCCCGGCCCAGTACTTC. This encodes CASSLGPAQYF.

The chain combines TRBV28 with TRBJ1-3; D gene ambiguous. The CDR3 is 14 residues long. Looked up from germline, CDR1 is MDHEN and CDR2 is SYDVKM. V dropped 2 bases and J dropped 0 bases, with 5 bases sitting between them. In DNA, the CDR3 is TGTGCCAGCAGTTTAGAAGCCTCTGGAAACACCATATATTTT. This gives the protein CASSLEASGNTIYF.

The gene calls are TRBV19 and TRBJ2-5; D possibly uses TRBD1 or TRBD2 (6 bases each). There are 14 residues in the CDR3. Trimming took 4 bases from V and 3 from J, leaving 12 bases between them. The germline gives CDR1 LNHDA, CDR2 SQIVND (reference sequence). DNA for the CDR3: TGTGCCAGTAGTACAGGGGACTCCAAAGAGACCCAGTACTTC. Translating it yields CASSTGDSKETQYF.

The CDR3 nucleotides read TGTGCCAGCAGTTTAGCGCTAATGTGGCGGGGGGAGGGGAATGAGCAGTTCTTC. Amino acid sequence: CASSLALMWRGEGNEQFF. The gene calls are TRBV12-3 or TRBV12-4 and TRBJ2-1; 8 bases map to TRBD2. This CDR3 is built from 18 residues. V was clipped by 0 bases and J by 7 bases; unmatched bases: 14.

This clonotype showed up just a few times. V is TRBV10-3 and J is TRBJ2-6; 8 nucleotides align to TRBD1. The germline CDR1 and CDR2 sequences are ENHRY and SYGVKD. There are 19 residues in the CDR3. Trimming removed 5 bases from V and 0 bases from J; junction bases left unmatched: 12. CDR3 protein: CAISLSGQGFNSGANVLTF. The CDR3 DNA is TGTGCCATCAGTCTTAGCGGACAGGGTTTTAACTCTGGGGCCAACGTCCTGACTTTC.

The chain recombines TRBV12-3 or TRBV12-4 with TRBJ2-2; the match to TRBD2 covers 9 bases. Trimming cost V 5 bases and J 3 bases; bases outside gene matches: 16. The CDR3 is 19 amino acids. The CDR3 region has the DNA TGTGCCAGCAGTCCCACAGTTGGCGGGAGGGCCGTTTACACCGGGGAGCTGTTTTTT. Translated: CASSPTVGGRAVYTGELFF.

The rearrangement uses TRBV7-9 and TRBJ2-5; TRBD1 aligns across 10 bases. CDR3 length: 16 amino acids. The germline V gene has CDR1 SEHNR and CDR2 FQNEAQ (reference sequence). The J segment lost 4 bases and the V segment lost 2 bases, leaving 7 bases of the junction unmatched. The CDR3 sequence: CASSLRRTGGGETQYF. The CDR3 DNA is TGTGCCAGCAGCTTACGTAGGACAGGGGGAGGAGAGACCCAGTACTTC.

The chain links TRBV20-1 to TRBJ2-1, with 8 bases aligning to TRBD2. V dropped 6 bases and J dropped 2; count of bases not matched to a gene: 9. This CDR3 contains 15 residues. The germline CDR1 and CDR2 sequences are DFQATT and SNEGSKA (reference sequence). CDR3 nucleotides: TGCAGTGCAGATAGCGGGAAAGGAACCTACAATGAGCAGTTCTTC. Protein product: CSADSGKGTYNEQFF.

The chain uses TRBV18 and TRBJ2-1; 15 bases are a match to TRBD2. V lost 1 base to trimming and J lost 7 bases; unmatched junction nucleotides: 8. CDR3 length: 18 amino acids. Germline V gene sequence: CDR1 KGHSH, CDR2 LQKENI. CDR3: CASSPRGTSGGLLNEQFF. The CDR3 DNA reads TGTGCCAGCTCACCACGGGGGACTAGCGGGGGGCTCTTGAATGAGCAGTTCTTC.

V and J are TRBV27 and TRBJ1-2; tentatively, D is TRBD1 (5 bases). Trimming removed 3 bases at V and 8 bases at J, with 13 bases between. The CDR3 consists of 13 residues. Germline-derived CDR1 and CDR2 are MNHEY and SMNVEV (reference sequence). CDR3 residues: CASSFSGVKGYTF. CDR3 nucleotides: TGTGCCAGCAGTTTTTCGGGGGTAAAGGGCTACACCTTC.

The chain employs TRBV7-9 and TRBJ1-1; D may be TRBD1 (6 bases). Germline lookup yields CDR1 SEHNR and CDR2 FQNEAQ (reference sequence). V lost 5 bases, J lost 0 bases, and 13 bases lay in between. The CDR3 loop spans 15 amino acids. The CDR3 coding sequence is TGTGCCAGCAGCCGGACAGCTTACATGAACACTGAAGCTTTCTTT. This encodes CASSRTAYMNTEAFF.

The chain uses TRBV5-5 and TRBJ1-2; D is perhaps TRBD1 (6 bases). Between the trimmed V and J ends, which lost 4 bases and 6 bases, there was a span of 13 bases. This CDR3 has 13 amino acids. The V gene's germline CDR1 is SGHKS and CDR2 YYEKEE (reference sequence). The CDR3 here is CASSLYRAHGYTF. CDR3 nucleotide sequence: TGTGCCAGCAGCCTATACAGGGCTCATGGCTACACCTTC.

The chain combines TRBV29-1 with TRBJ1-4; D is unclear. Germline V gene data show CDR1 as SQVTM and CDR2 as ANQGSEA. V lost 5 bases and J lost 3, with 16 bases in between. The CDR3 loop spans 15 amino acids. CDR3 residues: CSVSAESWANEKLFF. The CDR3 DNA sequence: TGCAGCGTTTCGGCGGAGAGTTGGGCTAATGAAAAACTGTTTTTT.

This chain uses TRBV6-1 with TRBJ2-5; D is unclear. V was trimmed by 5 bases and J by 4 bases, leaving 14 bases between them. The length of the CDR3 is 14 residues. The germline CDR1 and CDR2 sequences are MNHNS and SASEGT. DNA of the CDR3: TGTGCCAGCAGTCCTTATGGTGGCGGAGAGACCCAGTACTTC. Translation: CASSPYGGGETQYF.